This TCR beta chain was sequenced for a study of T cells in Graves' hyperthyroidism and ophthalmopathy. Absence of ophthalmopathy progression within 18 months defined stable Graves' hyperthyroidism. CDR3 length equals 14 residues. The junction had 6 bases not matched to a gene; V was cut back by 7 bases and J by 1 base. In germline, CDR1 is MNHNS, CDR2 SASEGT. From RNA transcripts, TCR beta CDR3 regions were amplified. The HTBI primer set drove a first-round RT-PCR of the TCR CDR3. TCRdb re-called the multiplex PCR reads with MiXCR, one entry per CDR3 protein. Altogether hundreds of thousands of distinct CDR3 sequences are present, about 43% being singletons, with the ten largest covering roughly 8.2%.

The source of this sequence is a woman between 18 and 29 years old with Graves' hyperthyroidism. The specimen was peripheral blood or thyroid tissue (not recorded which). The rearrangement joins TRBV6-1 to TRBJ2-5, with 7 bases that match TRBD1. CDR3 sequence reads: CASTPTGAQETQYF. For the CDR3, the DNA is TGTGCCAGCACCCCAACAGGGGCCCAAGAGACCCAGTACTTC.